This T cell receptor beta chain appears in the sequencing data of a study of cytomegalovirus exposure and HLA in healthy donors. Study-level points and caveats: TCR beta chain V- and J-gene trimming was linked, in a later analysis, to a missense variant in DCLRE1C. Sequencing likely generated an artifact that appeared as a cluster of highly shared sequence variants. Analyses of presence and absence presupposed an approximately uniform sequencing depth across donors.

V was trimmed by 2 bases and J by 4 bases, leaving 15 bases between them. The germline CDR1 and CDR2 sequences are MNHNS and SASEGT. CDR3 size: 15 residues. Of note for this clone: Its antigen is still unknown.

PCR amplification relied on 60 Vbeta primers (plus 13 Jbeta primers). TCRdb keeps only in-frame clones here, not all; method: immunoSEQ multiplex PCR. Of roughly 150,000 clones in the sample, about 80% were seen once. At collection, donors were nominally healthy, but unrecorded immune exposures were probable. The clonotype comes from a man aged 25 to 40 in good health and CMV-seronegative. V and J are TRBV6-1 and TRBJ2-7, with D unclear. The sequencing sample was made of PBMCs. The CDR3: CASSEYKSRTYEQYF. The CDR3 DNA is TGTGCCAGCAGTGAATACAAGTCAAGAACGTACGAGCAGTACTTC.